This entry lists 9 T cell receptor beta chains sequenced from one sample in a study of OX40 agonist ivuxolimab in advanced cancers. Sequencing was performed with immunoSEQ multiplex PCR; in TCRdb, only in-frame clones are kept and a portion is missing. The sample lists fewer than 40,000 clones; 86% were seen once. Sequenced material: CD4+ or CD8+ T cells sorted from blood, taken in a trial of the OX40 agonist ivuxolimab. The receptors were gathered from an adult with an advanced solid tumor such as melanoma, head and neck, liver or kidney cancer.

The chain links TRBV5-6 to TRBJ2-7, with D possibly matching TRBD2 (6 bases). The germline V gene has CDR1 SGHDT and CDR2 YYEEEE. V gave up 7 bases and J gave up 0 bases, with 14 bases separating them. The CDR3 totals 14 residues. The CDR3 reads CASHSSGVSYEQYF. CDR3 bases: TGTGCCAGCCATAGTTCGGGGGTCTCCTACGAGCAGTACTTC.

This clone was counted a single time. The chain recombines TRBV7-9 with TRBJ2-3; weak D call: TRBD2 (6 bases). In germline, CDR1 is SEHNR, CDR2 FQNEAQ (reference sequence). Trimming shortened V by 3 bases and J by 2 bases, and 12 bases separated the two germline ends. The CDR3 sequence is 15 residues long. CDR3 bases: TGTGCCAGCAGCTTGGGTTCTAGCGTCACAGATACGCAGTATTTT. Translating gives CASSLGSSVTDTQYF.

This clone was found once. The conserved phenylalanine or tryptophan normally closing the CDR3 is absent here, so this likely arose from a read error. No DNA is shown, since the ends of the CDR3 on it are uncertain; the CDR3 is the one TCRdb lists. The genes are TRBV21-1 and TRBJ1-2. TRBV21-1 is a pseudogene segment. The CDR3 extends over 12 residues, inclusive of both ends. CDR3 sequence reads: CASSKRGTRDGV.

This chain connects TRBV4-1 to TRBJ2-3, with D maybe TRBD1 (5 bases). V lost 2 bases and J 2 bases, leaving 8 bases between the germline ends. Per germline, CDR1 MGHRA and CDR2 YSYEKL. The CDR3 contains 14 residues. The CDR3 sequence: CASSQLDNTDTQYF. The CDR3 DNA reads as TGCGCCAGCAGCCAATTGGACAACACAGATACGCAGTATTTT.

This sequence joins TRBV27 and TRBJ2-1; D gene uncertain. This CDR3 has 13 amino acids. The V gene's germline CDR1 is MNHEY and CDR2 SMNVEV (reference sequence). Trimming left V 7 bases short and J 5 bases short, with 12 bases between. CDR3 protein: CASISLSNNEQFF. The CDR3 DNA reads as TGTGCCAGCATCTCGCTATCGAACAATGAGCAGTTCTTC.

Here the CDR3 reads CASSEWGALKTQYF. CDR3 DNA: TGTGCCAGCAGTGAATGGGGGGCGCTTAAGACCCAGTACTTC. This chain connects TRBV25-1 to TRBJ2-5, with D possibly called TRBD1 or TRBD2 (6 bases each). Trimming took 1 base from V and 6 from J, leaving 12 bases between them. CDR3 length equals 14 residues. Germline V gene sequence: CDR1 MGHDK, CDR2 SYGVNS.

The rearrangement joins TRBV11-2 to TRBJ2-3; 9 bases line up with TRBD1. This CDR3 spans 14 amino acids. V lost 4 bases and J lost 3; bases outside the gene matches: 2. Germline CDR1 SGHAT, CDR2 FQNNGV. The CDR3 bases are TGTGCCAGCAGCTCCGGACAGGGGACAGATACGCAGTATTTT. This encodes CASSSGQGTDTQYF.

The V and J genes are TRBV29-1 and TRBJ1-1, with D possibly being TRBD1 (6 bases). Per the germline V gene, CDR1 is SQVTM and CDR2 is ANQGSEA. This CDR3 spans 14 amino acids. V shed 3 bases and J shed 0 bases, with 11 bases lying between them. CDR3 DNA: TGCAGCGTTGAGGCCGGACAGTTGAACACTGAAGCTTTCTTT. Protein sequence: CSVEAGQLNTEAFF.

The gene calls are TRBV6-1 and TRBJ1-2; 7 bases are a match to TRBD1. The germline V gene encodes CDR1 MNHNS and CDR2 SASEGT. CDR3 size: 16 residues. The J segment lost 3 bases and the V segment lost 3 bases, leaving 10 bases of the junction unmatched. CDR3 protein: CASSDFLPDRDYGYTF. Here the CDR3 DNA reads TGTGCCAGCAGTGATTTCCTACCTGACAGGGACTATGGCTACACCTTC.